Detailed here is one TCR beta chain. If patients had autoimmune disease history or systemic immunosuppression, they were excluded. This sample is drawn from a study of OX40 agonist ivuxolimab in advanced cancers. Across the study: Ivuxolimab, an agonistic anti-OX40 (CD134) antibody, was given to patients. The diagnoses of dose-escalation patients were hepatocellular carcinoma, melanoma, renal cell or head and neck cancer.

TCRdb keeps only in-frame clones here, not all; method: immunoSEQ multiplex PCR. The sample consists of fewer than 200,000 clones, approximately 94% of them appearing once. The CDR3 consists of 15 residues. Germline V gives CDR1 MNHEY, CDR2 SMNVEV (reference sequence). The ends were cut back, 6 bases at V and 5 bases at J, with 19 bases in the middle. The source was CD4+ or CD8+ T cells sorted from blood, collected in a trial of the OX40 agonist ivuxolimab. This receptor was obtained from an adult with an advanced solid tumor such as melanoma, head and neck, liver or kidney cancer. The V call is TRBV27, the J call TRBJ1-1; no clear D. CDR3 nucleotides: TGTGCCAGCAGCTCCCCAACCCGGGGTTGGACTGAAGCTTTCTTT. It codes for CASSSPTRGWTEAFF.